What follows describes a single TCR beta chain. The data derive from a study of T cell changes during pregnancy in multiple sclerosis. The CDR3 length is 15 residues. The ends lost 2 bases at V and 5 bases at J; junction bases unmatched: 7. The germline V gene has CDR1 SGHDN and CDR2 FVKESK. TCRdb keeps only in-frame clones here, not all; method: immunoSEQ multiplex PCR. The table has around 55,000 clones, 85% to 90% seen once. The receptor was isolated from a female donor with multiple sclerosis, enrolled in a pregnancy study. Sequencing was performed on CD4+ T cells from peripheral blood mononuclear cells, taken in the first trimester of pregnancy. The J gene is TRBJ1-2, the V gene TRBV14, with TRBD1 identical over 8 bases. In DNA form, the CDR3 reads TGTGCCAGCAGCCAAACGCAGGGGGCTCGATATGGCTACACCTTC. Its protein is CASSQTQGARYGYTF.